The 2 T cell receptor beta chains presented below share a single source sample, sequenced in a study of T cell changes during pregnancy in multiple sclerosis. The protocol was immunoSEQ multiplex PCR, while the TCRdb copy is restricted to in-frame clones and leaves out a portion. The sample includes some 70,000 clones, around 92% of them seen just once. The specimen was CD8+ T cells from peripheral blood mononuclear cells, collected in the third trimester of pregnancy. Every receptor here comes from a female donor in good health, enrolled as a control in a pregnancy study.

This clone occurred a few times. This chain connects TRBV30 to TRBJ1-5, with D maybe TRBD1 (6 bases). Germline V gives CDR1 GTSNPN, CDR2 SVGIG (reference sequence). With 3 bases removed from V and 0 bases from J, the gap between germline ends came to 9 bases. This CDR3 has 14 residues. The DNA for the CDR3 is TGTGCCTGGAGCCGAGGGGGTAGCAATCAGCCCCAGCATTTT. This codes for CAWSRGGSNQPQHF.

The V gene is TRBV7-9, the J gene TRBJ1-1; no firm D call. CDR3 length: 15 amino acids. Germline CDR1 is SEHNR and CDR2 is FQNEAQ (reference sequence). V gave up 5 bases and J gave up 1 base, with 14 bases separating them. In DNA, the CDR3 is TGTGCCAGCAGCCCAGGATTAGGAGGGAACACTGAAGCTTTCTTT. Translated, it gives CASSPGLGGNTEAFF.